The clone carrying this TCR beta chain was seen more than once but under ten times. The sample comes from a study of response to subunit inactivated influenza vaccine. The V gene's germline CDR1 is WSHSY and CDR2 SAAADI. The J segment lost 0 bases and the V segment lost 8 bases, leaving 8 bases of the junction unmatched. CDR3 length equals 16 residues. TCRdb reprocessed the RT-PCR reads via MiXCR and lists one record per CDR3 protein. The repertoire consists of approximately 290,000 distinct CDR3 sequences, with around 22% occurring once and the leading ten covering around a tenth. The sequences come from PBMCs from blood, collected about 20 months after vaccination. J is TRBJ2-2 and V is TRBV10-2; TRBD2 aligns across 8 bases. The sequence derives from a man aged 50 to 75 who received an inactivated influenza vaccine. Here the CDR3 reads CASLGLASANTGELFF. For the CDR3, the DNA is TGCGCCAGCCTCGGACTAGCTAGTGCGAACACCGGGGAGCTGTTTTTT.